This T cell receptor beta chain was sequenced for a study of OX40 agonist ivuxolimab in advanced cancers. As to this clone: Its antigen is unidentified.

Trimming shortened V by 5 bases and J by 2 bases, and 13 bases separated the two germline ends. CDR3 length: 15 amino acids. The germline V gene encodes CDR1 MNHNS and CDR2 SASEGT. Sequencing used immunoSEQ multiplex PCR; TCRdb keeps in-frame clones, though not all of them. The data hold approximately 70,000 clones, with roughly 80% observed a single time. Sampling of blood occurred at baseline, cycle 4 day 1, and cycle 7 day 1. Overall study findings and caveats: Researchers report that CD8+ T cells had, on average, more expanded clones than CD4+.

This TCR was sampled from an adult with an advanced solid tumor such as melanoma, head and neck, liver or kidney cancer. The V gene is TRBV6-1, the J gene TRBJ1-5; perhaps TRBD1 as D (5 bases). This specimen consisted of CD4+ or CD8+ T cells sorted from blood, obtained in a trial of the OX40 agonist ivuxolimab. CDR3: CASSIQPGRNQPQHF. As DNA, the CDR3 is TGTGCCAGCAGTATACAGCCGGGGCGCAATCAGCCCCAGCATTTT.